These 20 T cell receptor beta chains share one sample of origin, sequenced in a study of cytomegalovirus exposure and HLA in healthy donors. Amplification used 60 Vbeta primers and 13 Jbeta primers. Clones were sequenced by immunoSEQ multiplex PCR, and TCRdb holds only the in-frame ones, with some missing. The table shows 150,000 to 200,000 clones, with roughly 80% occurring only once. The sequencing input was PBMCs. The receptors stem from a woman aged 35 to 49 in good health and CMV-seronegative.

The CDR3 spells CASRAGGKETQYF. CDR3 in DNA: TGTGCCAGCAGGGCCGGGGGGAAAGAGACCCAGTACTTC. The chain has TRBV28 and TRBJ2-5; the match to TRBD2 covers 7 bases. Trimming removed 6 bases from V and 3 bases from J; junction bases left unmatched: 4. Germline V gene lookup returns CDR1 MDHEN and CDR2 SYDVKM. CDR3 length: 13 amino acids.

This clone turned up a few times. CDR3 nucleotide sequence: TGTGCCACCAGCAGATCCCCCGTAGGAGGGGGCACAGATACGCAGTATTTT. It yields the protein CATSRSPVGGGTDTQYF. The rearrangement links TRBV15 to TRBJ2-3, with TRBD2 as a possible D gene (6 bases). Trimming removed 2 bases at V and 1 base at J, with 16 bases between. The CDR3 loop spans 17 amino acids. Germline assignment: CDR1 LNHNV and CDR2 YYDKDF (reference sequence).

This clone came up a few times. The CDR3 here is CASSRQGQDNQPQHF. CDR3 bases: TGTGCCAGCTCACGACAGGGGCAGGACAATCAGCCCCAGCATTTT. This sequence joins TRBV2 and TRBJ1-5, with TRBD1 identical over 8 bases. Per germline, CDR1 SNHLY and CDR2 FYNNEI. The V and J ends lost 8 bases and 3 bases, in that order; junction bases with no gene match: 9. The CDR3 contains 15 residues. Full variable domain (missing parts from reference TRBV2 and TRBJ1-5): EPEVTQTPSHQVTQMGQEVILRCVPISNHLYFYWYRQILGQKVEFLVSFYNNEISEKSEIFDDQFSVERPDGSNFTLKIRSTKLEDSAMYFCASSRQGQDNQPQHFGDGTRLSIL.

The chain carries TRBV5-1 and TRBJ1-1; D gene ambiguous. Trimming cost V 9 bases and J 1 base, with 10 bases left between them. In germline, CDR1 is SGHRS, CDR2 YFSETQ. There are 12 residues in the CDR3. In DNA form, the CDR3 reads TGCGCCACCCGAAACTCGAACACTGAAGCTTTCTTT. This sequence encodes CATRNSNTEAFF.

V is TRBV5-5 and J is TRBJ1-2; D is possibly TRBD1 (5 bases). This CDR3 contains 13 residues. V was pared by 5 bases and J by 2 bases, with 10 bases between. The germline CDR1 and CDR2 sequences are SGHKS and YYEKEE (reference sequence). CDR3 in DNA: TGTGCCAGCAGTTATGACAGAAACTATGGCTACACCTTC. Encoded protein: CASSYDRNYGYTF.

The chain is built from TRBV7-2 and TRBJ2-3, with 10 nucleotides matching TRBD2. CDR3 length equals 16 residues. Germline loops: CDR1 SGHTA, CDR2 FQGNSA. V was pared by 2 bases and J by 3 bases, with 5 bases of the junction left unmatched. CDR3 nucleotide sequence: TGTGCCAGCAGCTTACTAGCGGGGGCCGGGACAGATACGCAGTATTTT. Amino acid sequence: CASSLLAGAGTDTQYF.

This clone has only a few counts. This chain links TRBV7-3 with TRBJ2-7, with D perhaps matching TRBD2 (6 bases). This CDR3 comprises 15 residues. The V end lost 2 bases, the J end lost 0 bases, and 11 bases lay between the germline ends. Germline V gene data show CDR1 as SGHTA and CDR2 as FQGTGA. CDR3 nucleotide sequence: TGTGCCAGCAGCTTAGGAGGAGGGAGCTCCTACGAGCAGTACTTC. Translating it yields CASSLGGGSSYEQYF.

V gene TRBV10-3 combines with J gene TRBJ2-5, with 8 positions matching TRBD2. The CDR3 is 13 residues long. V trimming: 11 bases; J trimming: 10 bases; junction bases outside the gene matches: 15. In germline, CDR1 is ENHRY, CDR2 SYGVKD. Here the CDR3 reads CALRGERESIQYF. The CDR3, as DNA: TGTGCCCTCCGGGGGGAGCGGGAGAGTATCCAGTACTTC.

In its sample, this clone was seen once. The chain uses TRBV11-1 and TRBJ2-7; 8 positions agree with TRBD2. The CDR3 has 16 amino acids. Germline CDR1 SGHAT, CDR2 FQDESV (reference sequence). The ends lost 1 base at V and 2 bases at J; junction bases unmatched: 7. Here the CDR3 reads CASSLGGTAGAYEQYF. The CDR3 DNA reads as TGTGCCAGCAGCTTAGGCGGTACAGCGGGAGCCTACGAGCAGTACTTC. The whole variable domain, remainder taken from reference TRBV11-1 and TRBJ2-7, is EAEVAQSPRYKITEKSQAVAFWCDPISGHATLYWYRQILGQGPELLVQFQDESVVDDSQLPKDRFSAERLKGVDSTLKIQPAELGDSAMYLCASSLGGTAGAYEQYFGPGTRLTVT.

This chain connects TRBV14 to TRBJ2-5, with TRBD1 matching 9 bases. The CDR3 is 16 residues long. Germline assignment: CDR1 SGHDN and CDR2 FVKESK. Germline trimming cut 0 bases from V and 5 bases from J; bases unmatched to any gene: 7. The CDR3 DNA reads as TGTGCCAGCAGCCAAGATTGGGGGACAGGGTTGGAGACCCAGTACTTC. This translates into CASSQDWGTGLETQYF.

The chain links TRBV28 to TRBJ1-4; 7 bases match TRBD1. Trimming at V came to 5 bases and at J to 8 bases, leaving 5 bases not matched to a gene. The CDR3 has 13 amino acids. Per germline, CDR1 MDHEN and CDR2 SYDVKM. CDR3 nucleotide sequence: TGTGCCAGCAGTACTCGGACAGGAGAAAAACTGTTTTTT. It codes for CASSTRTGEKLFF.

To note about this clone: One end of the junction does not line up with germline, which may come from a read error. This chain links TRBV5-5 with TRBJ1-1, with TRBD1 identical over 9 bases. The germline V gene has CDR1 SGHKS and CDR2 YYEKEE (reference sequence). The CDR3 covers 15 residues. The CDR3 bases are TGTGCCAGCAACTTGATTAGACAGGGGGGCACTGAAGCTTTCTTT. Residues: CASNLIRQGGTEAFF.

The chain combines TRBV2 with TRBJ2-1; 12 nucleotides line up with TRBD2. The CDR3 covers 18 residues. Trimming cost V 6 bases and J 0 bases; bases outside gene matches: 9. Germline CDR1 and CDR2: SNHLY and FYNNEI. The CDR3 DNA sequence: TGTGCCAGCAGCTATGGACTAGCGGGGTGGAGCTCCTACAATGAGCAGTTCTTC. It codes for CASSYGLAGWSSYNEQFF.

This clone was detected only a few times. One base separates it from a far larger clone, so it is likely a read error. The same CDR3 can be traced to other DNA sequences in this sample. Here the CDR3 reads CASSLKFTGVANDKAFF. The CDR3 DNA sequence: TGTGCCAGCAGCTTGAAGTTCACAGGGGTAGCTAACGACAAAGCTTTCTTT. This chain joins TRBV5-6 and TRBJ1-1, with 7 bases that match TRBD1. CDR3 size: 17 residues. V shed 1 base and J 9 bases; nucleotides not matched to a gene: 18. Germline V gene sequence: CDR1 SGHDT, CDR2 YYEEEE.

With respect to this clone: Other DNA sequences in the same sample also yield this CDR3. This chain links TRBV12-5 with TRBJ2-7, with 9 bases aligning to TRBD1. The V gene end was trimmed by 5 bases and the J gene end by 7 bases; junction bases not matched to a gene: 21. There are 18 residues in the CDR3. Germline CDR1 and CDR2: LGHNT and FRNRAP. CDR3: CASGLSGTGTGPRREQYF. The CDR3 DNA reads as TGTGCTAGTGGTCTATCCGGGACAGGGACAGGGCCTAGGAGGGAGCAGTACTTC.

This clone was picked up one time. V usage is TRBV21-1 and J usage is TRBJ1-4; the table's D gene call, TRBD1, was not cross checked with the DNA. TRBV21-1 is reported as a pseudogene. CDR3 length: 18 amino acids. DNA for the CDR3: TGTGCCAGCAGCGAACCGACAGACCGATTTGCAACTAATGAAAAACTGTTTTTT. It encodes CASSEPTDRFATNEKLFF.

The chain recombines TRBV7-3 with TRBJ1-3, with D perhaps TRBD1 (5 bases). The germline gives CDR1 SGHTA, CDR2 FQGTGA. CDR3 length equals 17 residues. Trimming took 2 bases from V and 4 from J, leaving 18 bases between them. The DNA for the CDR3 is TGTGCCAGCAGCTTAGGGGGTCGCGGGGCTCCGGGAAACACCATATATTTT. It yields the protein CASSLGGRGAPGNTIYF.

As regards this clone: Germline and junction disagree at one end, which may indicate a read error. The chain carries TRBV4-2 and TRBJ2-6, with TRBD1 identical over 11 bases. The CDR3 extends over 18 amino acids. Germline CDR1 is LGHNA and CDR2 is YNFKEQ. The CDR3 DNA reads as TGTGCCAGCAGCCAAGATGGACAGGGGGCGTCTGGGGCCAACGGCCTGACTTTC. It yields the protein CASSQDGQGASGANGLTF.

The V call is TRBV7-3, the J call TRBJ2-3; TRBD1 might be the D (6 bases). CDR3 length equals 14 residues. V dropped 3 bases and J dropped 1 base, with 8 bases sitting between them. CDR1 is SGHTA, CDR2 FQGTGA, per germline. In nucleotides, the CDR3 is TGTGCCAGCAGCTTTGCAGGGGGCACAGATACGCAGTATTTT. It translates to CASSFAGGTDTQYF.

The chain recombines TRBV28 with TRBJ1-3; 7 bases fit TRBD1. Trimming at V came to 7 bases and at J to 0 bases, leaving 6 bases not matched to a gene. CDR1 and CDR2 (germline): MDHEN, SYDVKM. The CDR3 runs to 15 residues. In nucleotides, the CDR3 is TGTGCCAGCACGACAGGGCTCGGCTCTGGAAACACCATATATTTT. Encoded protein: CASTTGLGSGNTIYF. Complete variable domain (other parts from reference TRBV28 and TRBJ1-3): DVKVTQSSRYLVKRTGEKVFLECVQDMDHENMFWYRQDPGLGLRLIYFSYDVKMKEKGDIPEGYSVSREKKERFSLILESASTNQTSMYLCASTTGLGSGNTIYFGEGSWLTVV.